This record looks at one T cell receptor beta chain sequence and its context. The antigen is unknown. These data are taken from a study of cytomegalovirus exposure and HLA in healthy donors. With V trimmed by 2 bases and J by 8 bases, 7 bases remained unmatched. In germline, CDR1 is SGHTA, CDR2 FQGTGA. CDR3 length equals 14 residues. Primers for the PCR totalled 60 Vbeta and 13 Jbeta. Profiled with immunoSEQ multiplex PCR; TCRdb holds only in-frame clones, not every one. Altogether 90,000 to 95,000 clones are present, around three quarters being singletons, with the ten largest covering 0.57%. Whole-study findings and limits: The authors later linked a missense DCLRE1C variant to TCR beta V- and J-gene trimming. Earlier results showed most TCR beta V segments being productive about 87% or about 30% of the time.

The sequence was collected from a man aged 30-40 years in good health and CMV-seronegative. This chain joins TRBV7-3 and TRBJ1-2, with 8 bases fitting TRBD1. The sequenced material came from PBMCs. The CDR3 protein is CASSLGQGSGGYTF. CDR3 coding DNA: TGTGCCAGCAGCTTAGGACAGGGAAGTGGAGGCTACACCTTC.